This TCR beta chain is from a study of T cells in Graves' hyperthyroidism and ophthalmopathy. Study-level points and caveats: A 13 V-J model separated ophthalmopathy from stable hyperthyroidism.

RNA transcripts served as the template for amplifying TCR beta CDR3 regions. The HTBI primer set served for first-round RT-PCR of the TCR CDR3. TCRdb reanalysed the multiplex PCR reads using MiXCR and keeps one entry per CDR3 protein. The table lists approximately 330,000 distinct CDR3 sequences, roughly 15% of them singletons, with about a third in the top ten. CDR1 and CDR2 from the germline V gene are MNHEY and SMNVEV (reference sequence). V lost 4 bases and J lost 3; bases outside the gene matches: 4. This CDR3 region has 15 residues. There are many counts of this clonotype. Its target is not known.

This TCR derives from a woman aged 40-49 years with Graves' ophthalmopathy. The sample was blood. J is TRBJ2-7 and V is TRBV27; 12 nucleotides align to TRBD1. The CDR3 is CASSSGTGGFYEQYF. CDR3 DNA sequence: TGTGCCAGCAGTTCCGGGACAGGGGGCTTCTACGAGCAGTACTTC.